This T cell receptor (beta chain) is from a study of technical replicates of blood from a handful of donors. Method: immunoSEQ multiplex PCR; TCRdb's copy keeps in-frame clones and lacks some. Found here are about 62,000 clones, 85% to 90% of them singletons; the top ten hold roughly 5%. Germline assignment: CDR1 SGHNT and CDR2 YYREEE (reference sequence). This CDR3 contains 15 residues. V lost 2 bases and J lost 4, with 16 bases in between. Input material: PBMCs. This sequence was found in a human donor in good health. Some clones in this sample may be carry-over from other donors' samples. The V gene is TRBV5-4, the J gene TRBJ2-7; a possible D gene is TRBD2 (7 bases). The CDR3 region has the DNA TGTGCCAGCAGCTTAGGGGGGGGGCCGGGTTACGAGCAGTACTTC. Protein: CASSLGGGPGYEQYF.